One and the same sample provided the 21 T cell receptor beta chains below, sequenced in a study of control samples from healthy donors and cancer patients. The method was immunoSEQ multiplex PCR; TCRdb's version includes in-frame clones alone and lacks a portion of them. This sample yields 150,000 to 180,000 clones, of which about 94% are seen a single time; around 2.4% belongs to the top ten. The specimen sequenced was blood. Receptor source: a man over 45 in good health.

V is TRBV6-5 and J is TRBJ2-1; D is perhaps TRBD1 (5 bases). V was pared by 8 bases and J by 0 bases, with 11 bases between. The CDR3 sequence is 14 residues long. Germline V CDR1 and CDR2: MNHEY, SVGAGI. CDR3 sequence: CASWPGSSYNEQFF. The DNA for the CDR3 is TGTGCCAGCTGGCCAGGGTCCTCCTACAATGAGCAGTTCTTC.

This chain connects TRBV9 to TRBJ2-7; maybe TRBD2 (6 bases). Trimming stripped 4 bases from V and 0 bases from J, with 14 bases between. The V gene's germline CDR1 is SGDLS and CDR2 YYNGEE. There are 15 residues in the CDR3. CDR3 residues: CASSLTSSSSYEQYF. The CDR3 region has the DNA TGTGCCAGCAGCCTCACTAGCAGCAGCTCCTACGAGCAGTACTTC.

This clone was seen a single time. This sequence joins TRBV7-9 and TRBJ1-4; D is unresolved. The CDR3 loop spans 16 amino acids. Trimming pared 5 bases from V and 7 bases from J, leaving 20 bases between. Germline CDR1 SEHNR, CDR2 FQNEAQ (reference sequence). CDR3 region: CASSLGPPPVGEKLFF. In DNA, the CDR3 is TGTGCCAGCAGCCTCGGGCCTCCTCCAGTCGGTGAAAAACTGTTTTTT.

The rearrangement links TRBV9 to TRBJ1-1; D uncertain. Trimming pared 4 bases from V and 1 base from J, leaving 17 bases between. Germline CDR1 SGDLS, CDR2 YYNGEE. The CDR3 sequence is 16 residues long. CDR3 sequence (DNA): TGTGCCAGCAGCCTAGACCGCCCCAGTGGGAACACTGAAGCTTTCTTT. Protein product: CASSLDRPSGNTEAFF.

The chain has TRBV5-1 and TRBJ1-1; D is possibly TRBD1 (5 bases). The germline CDR1 and CDR2 sequences are SGHRS and YFSETQ. CDR3 length: 14 residues. V dropped 4 bases and J dropped 11 bases, with 21 bases sitting between them. The CDR3 loop reads CASSPGGGILTAFF. Here the CDR3 DNA reads TGCGCCAGCAGCCCCGGGGGTGGGATTTTGACGGCTTTCTTT.

The chain is built from TRBV6-5 and TRBJ1-5, with D perhaps TRBD1 (6 bases). This CDR3 region has 14 residues. Trimming left V 5 bases short and J 6 bases short, with 14 bases between. CDR1 and CDR2 from the germline V gene are MNHEY and SVGAGI. In nucleotides, the CDR3 is TGTGCCAGCAGTCTGGACAGAGGAGGTCAGCCCCAGCATTTT. It translates to CASSLDRGGQPQHF.

The chain is built from TRBV6-5 and TRBJ2-7, with D maybe TRBD2 (6 bases). Germline V gene lookup returns CDR1 MNHEY and CDR2 SVGAGI. Trimming stripped 6 bases from V and 2 bases from J, with 17 bases between. There are 15 residues in the CDR3. CDR3 sequence (DNA): TGTGCCAGCAGCCCGGATCAGCCGGGGGCCTACGAGCAGTACTTC. Encoded protein: CASSPDQPGAYEQYF.

V usage is TRBV6-5 and J usage is TRBJ2-7; D unclear. This CDR3 contains 14 residues. Germline CDR1 and CDR2: MNHEY and SVGAGI. With 7 bases removed from V and 1 base from J, the gap between germline ends came to 14 bases. The DNA for the CDR3 is TGTGCCAGCATATTGGGCAGGCGATCCTACGAGCAGTACTTC. Its protein product is CASILGRRSYEQYF.

V is TRBV6-5 and J is TRBJ2-3; D is unresolved. Trimming left V 4 bases short and J 4 bases short, with 12 bases between. This CDR3 spans 14 amino acids. The germline V gene encodes CDR1 MNHEY and CDR2 SVGAGI. DNA of the CDR3: TGTGCCAGCAGTTCGATGTCAATGGCAGATACGCAGTATTTT. It encodes CASSSMSMADTQYF.

This clone was seen only once. The chain uses TRBV28 and TRBJ2-3; 11 positions agree with TRBD2. The germline gives CDR1 MDHEN, CDR2 SYDVKM. Trimming took 4 bases from V and 2 from J; bases not matched to a gene: 2. The CDR3 is made up of 15 amino acids. CDR3 amino acids: CASSSTSGATDTQYF. CDR3 DNA: TGTGCCAGCAGTTCGACTAGCGGGGCCACAGATACGCAGTATTTT.

The gene calls are TRBV19 and TRBJ1-6; 8 bases line up with TRBD1. V lost 4 bases and J lost 0; bases outside the gene matches: 5. CDR1 is LNHDA and CDR2 is SQIVND in the germline V gene (reference sequence). The length of the CDR3 is 17 residues. CDR3 in DNA: TGTGCCAGTAGTACCGGACAGGGATCCTCCTATAATTCACCCCTCCACTTT. Protein: CASSTGQGSSYNSPLHF.

There are a few counts of this clone. The V gene is TRBV12-5, the J gene TRBJ2-4; D assignment may be TRBD1 or TRBD2 (5 bases each). Per germline, CDR1 LGHNT and CDR2 FRNRAP. The CDR3 is 15 residues long. V lost 3 bases to trimming and J lost 4 bases, with 13 bases between them. The CDR3 reads CASGFTRDPKNIQYF. The CDR3 region has the DNA TGTGCTAGTGGTTTTACGAGGGACCCAAAAAACATTCAGTACTTC.

In its sample, this clone was seen once. The V gene is TRBV10-3, the J gene TRBJ1-3; no firm D call. The germline CDR1 and CDR2 sequences are ENHRY and SYGVKD. V lost 0 bases and J 1 base, leaving 13 bases between the germline ends. This CDR3 region has 17 residues. CDR3 in amino acids: CAISESNLGRSGNTIYF. The CDR3 nucleotides read TGTGCCATCAGTGAGTCGAATTTAGGGAGGTCTGGAAACACCATATATTTT.

The chain employs TRBV28 and TRBJ1-4; D gene ambiguous. The ends were cut back, 5 bases at V and 8 bases at J, with 18 bases in the middle. Germline lookup yields CDR1 MDHEN and CDR2 SYDVKM. There are 15 residues in the CDR3. The CDR3: CASSGGRDLSEKLFF. The CDR3, as DNA: TGTGCCAGCAGTGGAGGACGGGATCTTTCGGAAAAACTGTTTTTT.

This rearrangement joins TRBV19 to TRBJ2-1; 10 bases align to TRBD1. The junction had 10 bases not matched to a gene; V was cut back by 8 bases and J by 12 bases. The CDR3 length is 13 residues. Germline-derived CDR1 and CDR2 are LNHDA and SQIVND (reference sequence). CDR3 nucleotide sequence: TGTGCCAGTGGGGGGACAGGGGCGTTCGGGCAGTTCTTC. Protein: CASGGTGAFGQFF. The full variable domain, with the rest looked up from reference TRBV19 and TRBJ2-1, is DGGITQSPKYLFRKEGQNVTLSCEQNLNHDAMYWYRQDPGQGLRLIYYSQIVNDFQKGDIAEGYSVSREKKESFPLTVTSAQKNPTAFYLCASGGTGAFGQFFGPGTRLTVL.

The chain couples TRBV10-3 to TRBJ1-6; tentatively, D is TRBD1 (5 bases). The CDR3 has 13 residues. The ends were cut back, 7 bases at V and 7 bases at J, with 11 bases in the middle. Germline V gene lookup returns CDR1 ENHRY and CDR2 SYGVKD. The CDR3 sequence is CAIKGRENSPLHF. The CDR3 nucleotides are TGTGCCATCAAGGGCAGGGAGAATTCACCCCTCCACTTT.

The CDR3 region is CASSPLDGYTF. The CDR3 DNA reads TGTGCCAGCTCACCCTTGGATGGCTACACCTTC. The chain couples TRBV18 to TRBJ1-2; D not resolved. This CDR3 contains 11 residues. Looked up from germline, CDR1 is KGHSH and CDR2 is LQKENI. V shed 3 bases and J shed 6 bases, with 5 bases lying between them.

The chain combines TRBV28 with TRBJ1-5, with 9 bases fitting TRBD1. Trimming cost V 2 bases and J 7 bases; bases outside gene matches: 12. The CDR3 contains 17 residues. The germline gives CDR1 MDHEN, CDR2 SYDVKM. The CDR3 here is CASSLPLDRGLGQPQHF. The DNA of the CDR3 is TGTGCCAGCAGTTTACCCTTAGACAGGGGGTTAGGACAGCCCCAGCATTTT. The whole variable domain, remainder taken from reference TRBV28 and TRBJ1-5, is DVKVTQSSRYLVKRTGEKVFLECVQDMDHENMFWYRQDPGLGLRLIYFSYDVKMKEKGDIPEGYSVSREKKERFSLILESASTNQTSMYLCASSLPLDRGLGQPQHFGDGTRLSIL.

V and J are TRBV10-2 and TRBJ1-1; D might be TRBD1 (5 bases). V was cut by 1 base and J by 4 bases, with 25 bases left in between. CDR1 is WSHSY, CDR2 SAAADI, per germline. The CDR3 has 19 amino acids. The CDR3 sequence: CASSEYKGRTTDLSTEAFF. CDR3 sequence (DNA): TGCGCCAGCAGTGAGTACAAGGGTAGGACGACAGATCTATCCACTGAAGCTTTCTTT.

In regard to this clone: The junction and the germline gene differ at one end; a read error may be behind it. The same CDR3 arises from other DNA sequences in this sample as well. The gene calls are TRBV5-1 and TRBJ2-5; D is unresolved. The CDR3 has 11 amino acids. The germline V gene encodes CDR1 SGHRS and CDR2 YFSETQ. CDR3 protein: CASSFQETQYF. The CDR3 region has the DNA TGCGCCAGCAGCTTCCAAGAGACTCAGTACTTC.

The chain joins TRBV7-9 to TRBJ2-4, with a tentative D call TRBD2 (5 bases). This CDR3 region has 14 residues. V lost 5 bases and J 0 bases, leaving 8 bases between the germline ends. Germline CDR1 reads SEHNR; CDR2 reads FQNEAQ (reference sequence). In nucleotides, the CDR3 is TGTGCCAGCAGCCCTCGGGAAGCCAAAAACATTCAGTACTTC. This sequence encodes CASSPREAKNIQYF.